The rows below give T cell receptor beta chains drawn from one sample of a study of cytomegalovirus exposure and HLA in healthy donors. Using immunoSEQ multiplex PCR, the repertoire was profiled, and TCRdb retains in-frame clones only, with some absent. The sample carries fewer than 400,000 clones, roughly 88% recorded once. The specimen was PBMCs. These receptors all come from a woman younger than 35 in good health and CMV-seronegative. CDR3s include the opening cysteine and the closing phenylalanine or tryptophan. Size is stated for part of the rows, as once, few or many counts, or as a class when the clone is expanded.

V	size	CDR3
TRBV19	-	CASGTSVEQYF
TRBV4-3	-	CASSHQRETDEQFF
TRBV7-9	once	CASSWDRPPRDTQYF
TRBV11-2	-	CASSLDLNSNYGYTF
TRBV5-6	-	CASSLGGASYNEQFF
TRBV27	-	CASSLRLAEGDTQYF
TRBV30	-	CAPEGSRYF
TRBV7-9	-	CASSVQGLYTEAFF
TRBV7-9	-	CASTSLRGRNEQFF
TRBV10-3	-	CAISGRETYEQYF
TRBV10-3	few	CAISEYQGAHGYTF
TRBV27	-	CASSLLGPPNYGYTF
TRBV6-5	-	CASSVNREDYGYTF
TRBV2	-	CASSDSYGYTF
TRBV27	-	CASSGGTSGFKLGEQFF
TRBV11-2	-	CASSPDPQGGANTGELFF
TRBV6-5	few	CASSYGQGANEQFF
TRBV25-1	few	CASSVGMTSGIEADTQYF
TRBV6-1	-	CATLWASGNTGELFF
TRBV2	-	CASSWARGPTDTQYF
TRBV6-1	-	CASKSGSIGYEQYF
TRBV19	-	CASSRDRQETQYF
TRBV5-1	-	CASSLDGAPETQYF
TRBV5-1	-	CASSLARLTSGGTYEQYF
TRBV7-9	few	CASSSGLYNEQFF
TRBV7-2	-	CASSSTTSGSGTQYF
TRBV27	-	CASSFTGQGYQPQHF
TRBV30	-	CAYGRGDGYTF
TRBV19	-	CASSNYRPRDF
TRBV18	-	CASSPGGVPYEQYF
TRBV2	-	CASDSSGEKLFF
TRBV28	once	CASKGAGRTDTQYF
TRBV9	-	CASSVDSLNTEAFF
TRBV25-1	-	CASSGLLVGGTTNEKLFF
TRBV11-3	-	CASSSGLANEQFF
TRBV11-3	-	CASSLDGDTDTQYF
TRBV27	-	CASSPSDRGYYTGELFF
TRBV11-2	-	CASSLSRGNGQYF
TRBV28	-	CASSPSRAPGNTIYF
TRBV27	-	CASSWGGGPTYEQYF
TRBV6-6	-	CASSSTRDSNQPQHF
TRBV30	-	CAWNRPGPNTEAFF
TRBV5-4	-	CASSAKLAGAADTQYF
TRBV6-1	-	CASGIEDYHSYEQYF
TRBV10-3	-	CAISASTGGQDEQYF
TRBV18	-	CASSPLGQGATDTQYF
TRBV5-1	-	CASRIQSLAGNEQYF
TRBV4-1	-	CASSQDWRTGTNYGYTF
TRBV6-6	-	CASTSPDGGGREGAYF
TRBV7-3	-	CASSLWGQPYNEQFF
TRBV27	-	CASRLQGASNGYTF
TRBV7-2	few	CASSPTGELFF
TRBV6-5	-	CASKQAPPGEAFF
TRBV14	-	CASSQVDWISGEQYF
TRBV11-2	-	CASSFTLAGERNEQFF